This T cell receptor beta chain came from a study of T cell changes during pregnancy in multiple sclerosis. Assay used: immunoSEQ multiplex PCR; TCRdb lists only in-frame clones, some missing. The repertoire holds roughly 44,000 clones, with 88% as singletons. Germline V gene data show CDR1 as SGHDT and CDR2 as YYEEEE. Trimming cost V 2 bases and J 9 bases, with 12 bases left between them. The CDR3 spans 14 residues. This rearrangement joins TRBV5-6 to TRBJ1-6; the D is unclear. Sequences were derived from CD8+ T cells from peripheral blood mononuclear cells, sampled after pregnancy. The sequence came from a female donor in good health, enrolled as a control in a pregnancy study. The chain's CDR3 is CASSFGRPSSPLHF. In DNA, the CDR3 is TGTGCCAGCAGCTTCGGGAGACCCTCTTCACCCCTCCACTTT. The whole variable domain, filled in from reference TRBV5-6 and TRBJ1-6, reads DAGVTQSPTHLIKTRGQQVTLRCSPKSGHDTVSWYQQALGQGPQFIFQYYEEEERQRGNFPDRFSGHQFPNYSSELNVNALLLGDSALYLCASSFGRPSSPLHFGNGTRLTVT.